Listed below are T cell receptor beta chains from one sample, sequenced in a study of regulatory T cells in long-lasting Graves disease. MiXCR, applied by TCRdb to the multiplex PCR reads, yields one record per CDR3 protein. This table has over 200,000 distinct CDR3 sequences, 15% to 20% appearing once. This sample comprised peripheral blood mononuclear cells (PBMCs), obtained at new diagnosis, from a patient treated with antithyroid drugs. These receptor sequences come from a female donor with Graves disease. The CDR3 runs from the conserved cysteine through the conserved F or W. A D gene is named only where the DNA matches it firmly. The listing skips clone size in some rows; elsewhere it reads once, few, many or a size class.

J gene | V gene | D gene | clone size | CDR3 DNA | CDR3 protein
TRBJ2-1 | TRBV30 | . | many | TGTGCCTGGAGTCAACAGGGTTATGAGCAGTTCTTC | CAWSQQGYEQFF
TRBJ2-7 | TRBV20-1 | TRBD2 | . | TGCAGTGCTGGTGGACTAGCGGGAGGGCCCTGGGGCGAGCAGTACTTC | CSAGGLAGGPWGEQYF
TRBJ2-1 | TRBV24-1 | . | many | TGTGCCACCAGTGATTTTAGACAGGGGAGGGGCAATGAGCAGTTCTTC | CATSDFRQGRGNEQFF
TRBJ2-1 | TRBV6-1 | TRBD2 | many | TGTGCCAGCAGTGAAGGGACTAGGCAGTTCTTC | CASSEGTRQFF
TRBJ2-7 | TRBV6-1 | . | many | TGTGCCAGCAATCCGGGACACAACCTGGAGCAGTACTTC | CASNPGHNLEQYF
TRBJ2-7 | TRBV5-4 | TRBD2 | . | TGTGCCAGCAGCTTGAGGGGACTAGGGGCATACGAGCAGTACTTC | CASSLRGLGAYEQYF
TRBJ1-3 | TRBV7-9 | . | many | TGTGCCAGCAGCCGAGACGGGGGCTCTGGAAACACCATATATTTT | CASSRDGGSGNTIYF
TRBJ2-1 | TRBV5-8 | TRBD2 | once | TGTGCCAGCAGCTTGGCTCGCGGGAGGGATGAGCAGTTCTTC | CASSLARGRDEQFF
TRBJ2-3 | TRBV5-1 | . | many | TGTGCCAGCAGCCTGGGGCTCCTCACAGATACGCAGTATTTT | CASSLGLLTDTQYF
TRBJ1-5 | TRBV12-3/TRBV12-4 | . | many | TGTGCCAGCAGCCTAGGGCCAGGGGCTCAGCCCCAGCATTTT | CASSLGPGAQPQHF
TRBJ2-3 | TRBV10-3 | . | many | TGTGCCATCAGTGCAGCGGGACAGGACCTCACAGATACGCAGTATTTT | CAISAAGQDLTDTQYF
TRBJ2-3 | TRBV20-1 | TRBD2 | . | TGCAGTACTAGTTTTCTAGCGGAGTCGGGTACGCAGTCTTTT | CSTSFLAESGTQSF
TRBJ1-5 | TRBV4-1 | TRBD1 | . | TGCGCCAGCAGCCAAGGGCAGGGGGGGCCCCAGCATTTT | CASSQGQGGPQHF
TRBJ1-1 | TRBV9 | TRBD1 | many | TGTGCCAGCAGCGCGCCAGGACAGGGCGCTGAAGCTTTCTTT | CASSAPGQGAEAFF
TRBJ1-5 | TRBV7-2 | . | few | TGTGCCAGCAGTAGTAGACAGTCCAATCAGCCCCAGCATTTT | CASSSRQSNQPQHF
TRBJ2-5 | TRBV6-5 | . | many | TGTGCCAGCAGCGACTCGGACAGAAGAGAGACCCAGTACTTC | CASSDSDRRETQYF
TRBJ2-7 | TRBV20-1 | TRBD1 | many | TGCAGTGCTCGGACAGGGGGCTACGAGCAGTACTTC | CSARTGGYEQYF
TRBJ1-1 | TRBV19 | TRBD1 | . | TGTGCCAGTCGCGACCCGGGACAGCGCACTGAAGCTTTCTTT | CASRDPGQRTEAFF
TRBJ1-5 | TRBV12-5 | . | . | TGTGCTAGTGGTTTGGTTAGTGGGGGCTCTCAGCCCCAGCATTTT | CASGLVSGGSQPQHF
TRBJ2-7 | TRBV6-1 | TRBD1 | many | TGTGCCAGCAGGGCGGACAGGGGGCGCCGCGAGCAGTACTTC | CASRADRGRREQYF
TRBJ2-7 | TRBV30 | TRBD2 | many | TGTGCCTGGAGTGTATTGGAGCGGGAGCGAACCTACGAGCAGTACTTC | CAWSVLERERTYEQYF
TRBJ1-1 | TRBV7-2 | TRBD1 | many | TGTGCCAGCAGCTTAGCGTGGGACAGGGTGGCTTTCTTT | CASSLAWDRVAFF
TRBJ2-1 | TRBV7-2 | TRBD2 | many | TGTGCCAGCAGCTTATCGCAGGGAGGGGATGAGCAGTTCTTC | CASSLSQGGDEQFF
TRBJ2-7 | TRBV11-2 | TRBD1 | . | TGTGCCAGCAGCTTCGGCAGGGGGCTCTACGAGCAGTACTTC | CASSFGRGLYEQYF
TRBJ1-1 | TRBV28 | . | many | TGTGCCAGCAGGGTGAGGATGAACACTGAAGCTTTCTTT | CASRVRMNTEAFF
TRBJ1-2 | TRBV6-1 | . | . | TGTGCCAGCAGAAAAGAACCCGGGACATCTAACTATGGCTACACCTTC | CASRKEPGTSNYGYTF
TRBJ2-2 | TRBV28 | . | many | TGTGCCAGCAGTGTGGGAAGGGACGCCGGGGAGCTGTTTTTT | CASSVGRDAGELFF
TRBJ2-5 | TRBV2 | . | many | TGTGCCAGCATGTATGCACAAGAGACCCAGTACTTC | CASMYAQETQYF
TRBJ1-1 | TRBV12-3/TRBV12-4 | . | . | TGTGCCAGCAGTTTCGGGGGGCAGACTGAAGCTTTCTTT | CASSFGGQTEAFF
TRBJ2-1 | TRBV20-1 | TRBD2 | many | TGCAGTGCTAGAAGGGCGGGAGGAAGGAATGAGCAGTTCTTC | CSARRAGGRNEQFF
TRBJ1-1 | TRBV12-5 | . | few | TGTGCTAGTGGTTTGGCTTGGCTGTACACTGAAGCTTTCTTT | CASGLAWLYTEAFF
TRBJ1-3 | TRBV30 | . | many | TGTGCCTGGAGACGGGTTGGGAACACCATATATTTT | CAWRRVGNTIYF
TRBJ1-3 | TRBV4-3 | . | . | TGCGCCAGCAGCCAAGGCCAGGCAGGGTTGGGGGGAAACACCATATATTTT | CASSQGQAGLGGNTIYF
TRBJ2-1 | TRBV15 | . | many | TGTGCCACCAGCAGAGAGGAGACACCCAATGAGCAGTTCTTC | CATSREETPNEQFF
TRBJ1-1 | TRBV12-3/TRBV12-4 | . | many | TGTGCCACCGCCCAGGGCATGAACACTGAAGCTTTCTTT | CATAQGMNTEAFF
TRBJ2-5 | TRBV30 | TRBD1 | many | TGTGCCTGGAGTCCCTACAGGGGGCCGGAGACCCAGTACTTC | CAWSPYRGPETQYF
TRBJ1-1 | TRBV20-1 | . | many | TGCAGTGCTAGGGACAGCTACACGAACACTGAAGCTTTCTTT | CSARDSYTNTEAFF
TRBJ2-7 | TRBV28 | TRBD1 | many | TGTGCCAGCAGTTACGGGGACAGTGGCAAAAAGCAGTACTTC | CASSYGDSGKKQYF
TRBJ2-7 | TRBV30 | TRBD1 | few | TGTGCCTGGAGGGAACCGGGACAGCAAAACGAGCAGTACTTC | CAWREPGQQNEQYF
TRBJ2-3 | TRBV30 | . | many | TGTGCCTGGAGTCTGCCCGGGTCCATCAGCACAGATACGCAGTATTTT | CAWSLPGSISTDTQYF
TRBJ2-7 | TRBV9 | TRBD2 | many | TGTGCCAGCAGCCCCCTTCCCGGGACTAGCTACGAGCAGTACTTC | CASSPLPGTSYEQYF
TRBJ2-3 | TRBV20-1 | TRBD2 | many | TGCAGTGCTATTTCTAGCCTAGCGGGAGAGATAGATACGCAGTATTTT | CSAISSLAGEIDTQYF
TRBJ1-5 | TRBV4-1 | TRBD1 | many | TGCGCCAGCAGCAAAGACAGGGGAAGGGGCAATCAGCCCCAGCATTTT | CASSKDRGRGNQPQHF
TRBJ2-6 | TRBV6-1 | TRBD2 | many | TGTGCCAGCAGTACCTACTGGACTAGCGGGACCTCTGGGGCCAACGTCCTGACTTTC | CASSTYWTSGTSGANVLTF
TRBJ2-1 | TRBV20-1 | . | many | TGCAGTGCTAGAGGCATCGACGTCTACAATGAGCAGTTCTTC | CSARGIDVYNEQFF
TRBJ2-3 | TRBV19 | . | many | TGTGCCAGTAGGCCCCTCCAGGGGCGTAGCACAGATACGCAGTATTTT | CASRPLQGRSTDTQYF
TRBJ2-1 | TRBV20-1 | TRBD2 | many | TGCAGTGCCACCAGCGGGGAGGGAAAGGGCGATGAGCAGTTCTTC | CSATSGEGKGDEQFF
TRBJ2-1 | TRBV24-1 | . | many | TGTGCCACCAGCTCGGCAGCCAATGAGCAGTTCTTC | CATSSAANEQFF
TRBJ2-7 | TRBV20-1 | . | many | TGCAGTGCTAGCTCCATGACAAACTACGAGCAGTACTTC | CSASSMTNYEQYF
TRBJ2-3 | TRBV6-1 | . | many | TGTGCCAGTGCTAGCTACTCCACAGATACGCAGTATTTT | CASASYSTDTQYF
TRBJ2-7 | TRBV18 | TRBD1 | few | TGTGCCAGCTCACCGTCGACAGGGTTGTCCTACGAGCAGTACTTC | CASSPSTGLSYEQYF
TRBJ2-1 | TRBV24-1 | TRBD2 | many | TGTGCCACCAGTGATTTAGTAGCGGGAGGGGCTGAGCAGTTCTTC | CATSDLVAGGAEQFF